The 12 T cell receptor beta chains in this list originate from one sample, sequenced in a study of sequential checkpoint blockade in melanoma. The treatment here: randomized to nivolumab then ipilimumab (arm A) or the reverse (arm B). Clones were read by immunoSEQ multiplex PCR, and TCRdb kept only the in-frame ones, dropping some. The sample records about 3,700 clones, roughly 23% being singletons. Here the sequenced sample was tumor tissue (inferred from file names), taken from a patient given nivolumab and ipilimumab in sequence. All receptors come from a human donor with melanoma.

The chain recombines TRBV29-1 with TRBJ2-3; D tentatively reads TRBD1 or TRBD2 (5 bases each). This CDR3 has 12 residues. Trimming took off 4 bases at V and 1 base at J, with 6 bases between the two ends. Germline V gives CDR1 SQVTM, CDR2 ANQGSEA. DNA for the CDR3: TGCAGCGTTGGAGGGGGCACAGATACGCAGTATTTT. Amino acids: CSVGGGTDTQYF.

This clone was observed a few times. The V call is TRBV6-8, the J call TRBJ1-2, with 12 positions matching TRBD1. Germline-derived CDR1 and CDR2 are MNHGY and SAAAGT. The CDR3 sequence is 14 residues long. V lost 10 bases and J lost 6; bases outside the gene matches: 9. The CDR3 sequence: CAIRGTGGLDGYTF. As DNA, the CDR3 is TGTGCCATCAGAGGGACAGGGGGCTTGGATGGCTACACCTTC.

This clone was counted between two and nine times. This rearrangement joins TRBV6-8 to TRBJ2-3; tentatively, D is TRBD1 (6 bases). Germline CDR1 MNHGY, CDR2 SAAAGT. The CDR3 has 15 residues. V lost 6 bases and J 0 bases, leaving 13 bases between the germline ends. The CDR3 region is CASRAGTYSTDTQYF. The CDR3, as DNA: TGTGCCAGCAGGGCCGGGACATACAGCACAGATACGCAGTATTTT.

J is TRBJ2-1 and V is TRBV5-1; D is perhaps TRBD2 (6 bases). V gave up 0 bases and J gave up 0 bases, with 13 bases separating them. Germline V lookup: CDR1 SGHRS, CDR2 YFSETQ. This CDR3 spans 17 amino acids. As DNA, the CDR3 is TGCGCCAGCAGCTTGGATTTGCGGGGAAGCTCCTACAATGAGCAGTTCTTC. Protein: CASSLDLRGSSYNEQFF. Based on the CDR3 plus reference TRBV5-1 and TRBJ2-1, the full variable domain is KAGVTQTPRYLIKTRGQQVTLSCSPISGHRSVSWYQQTPGQGLQFLFEYFSETQRNKGNFPGRFSGRQFSNSRSEMNVSTLELGDSALYLCASSLDLRGSSYNEQFFGPGTRLTVL.

By proportion, this clone is medium-sized. The genes are TRBV11-3 and TRBJ1-2, with 9 nucleotides matching TRBD1. The CDR3 length is 15 residues. Germline V gene lookup returns CDR1 SGHNT and CDR2 YENEEA. Trimming took 4 bases from V and 2 from J; bases not matched to a gene: 5. The CDR3 nucleotides are TGTGCCAGCAGCTACAGGGGGCAAGGGAACTATGGCTACACCTTC. Translation gives CASSYRGQGNYGYTF.

V gene TRBV12-5 combines with J gene TRBJ1-2; TRBD1 is a possible D gene (5 bases). With 9 bases removed from V and 3 bases from J, the gap between germline ends came to 17 bases. Germline-derived CDR1 and CDR2 are LGHNT and FRNRAP. The CDR3 is 14 residues long. CDR3 DNA: TGTGCTAGAGCTCGCGGGGACCCTCACTATGGCTACACCTTC. Translation gives CARARGDPHYGYTF.

This clone was seen only a few times. The chain has TRBV6-8 and TRBJ1-4; the match to TRBD1 covers 8 bases. The CDR3 has 14 amino acids. V lost 11 bases to trimming and J lost 5 bases; unmatched junction nucleotides: 10. Per germline, CDR1 MNHGY and CDR2 SAAAGT. The CDR3 DNA follows: TGTGCCTCCTTCAACCGACAGGGGAATGAAAAACTGTTTTTT. Its protein product is CASFNRQGNEKLFF.

This clone was counted at least ten times. V usage is TRBV11-3 and J usage is TRBJ1-3, with TRBD1 as a possible D gene (5 bases). The CDR3 runs to 14 residues. Germline V gene sequence: CDR1 SGHNT, CDR2 YENEEA. Trimming cost V 3 bases and J 7 bases, with 13 bases left between them. In DNA form, the CDR3 reads TGTGCCAGCAGCTTTTCAGGGAATGCGAACACCATATATTTT. The encoded protein is CASSFSGNANTIYF.

J is TRBJ1-5 and V is TRBV9; D is unresolved. The length of the CDR3 is 14 residues. From germline, CDR1 is SGDLS and CDR2 YYNGEE. Trimming removed 3 bases at V and 2 bases at J, with 9 bases between. CDR3 region: CASSAGLGNQPQHF. CDR3 sequence (DNA): TGTGCCAGCAGCGCCGGGTTGGGCAATCAGCCCCAGCATTTT.

CDR3 protein: CASSQSSSGEGSEQFF. The CDR3 DNA reads as TGTGCCAGCTCACAAAGCTCTTCTGGGGAGGGTAGTGAGCAGTTCTTC. The V call is TRBV18, the J call TRBJ2-1, with TRBD2 matching over 7 bases. The V gene's germline CDR1 is KGHSH and CDR2 LQKENI. V lost 4 bases to trimming and J lost 9 bases; unmatched junction nucleotides: 15. This CDR3 is 16 amino acids long.

This clone is termed hyperexpanded (1% or more). The chain uses TRBV11-3 and TRBJ1-1, with D unclear. The CDR3 runs to 14 residues. Trimming removed 1 base from V and 5 bases from J, with 11 bases in between. CDR1 is SGHNT, CDR2 YENEEA, per germline. The CDR3 sequence: CASSLVAGGTEAFF. DNA for the CDR3: TGTGCCAGCAGCTTAGTGGCTGGAGGAACTGAAGCTTTCTTT.

This clone was found a few times. The genes are TRBV19 and TRBJ1-5; TRBD1 agrees at 8 bases. The V gene's germline CDR1 is LNHDA and CDR2 SQIVND (reference sequence). Germline trimming cut 8 bases from V and 7 bases from J; bases unmatched to any gene: 7. The CDR3 is made up of 13 amino acids. The CDR3 DNA follows: TGTGCCAGTGGGACAGGCGCATGGCAGCCCCAGCATTTT. Translation: CASGTGAWQPQHF.